The 15 T cell receptor beta chains below all came from one sample that was sequenced in a study of CXCR3-negative and CXCR3-positive naive CD8 T cells. UMI-labeled 5' RACE TRB cDNA libraries were prepared from the cells. Reprocessing the 5' RACE reads, TCRdb reports a single entry for every CDR3 protein and omits DNA. Listed are about 40,000 distinct CDR3 sequences; roughly 10% falls within the top ten. Sample: memory CD8+ T cells from blood. The receptors were gathered from a human donor in good health. Some clones in this sample may be carry-over from other donors' samples.

V usage is TRBV28 and J usage is TRBJ2-4; TCRdb proposes TRBD1, but this gene call is untestable without DNA. The CDR3 is 14 amino acids. In germline, CDR1 is MDHEN, CDR2 SYDVKM. The CDR3 reads CASESNPRDDIQYF.

V and J are TRBV10-3 and TRBJ1-1. The CDR3 loop spans 11 amino acids. The V gene's germline CDR1 is ENHRY and CDR2 SYGVKD. CDR3 protein: CAISEGYEAFF.

The gene calls are TRBV6-5 and TRBJ2-1; the TRBD1 assignment by TCRdb is unverifiable without DNA. The length of the CDR3 is 15 residues. Germline CDR1 reads MNHEY; CDR2 reads SVGAGI. The CDR3 reads CASSYGTGTYNEQFF.

The CDR3 protein is CASSVQGYLAGANVLTF. The gene calls are TRBV19 and TRBJ2-6; without DNA, the TCRdb call of TRBD1 cannot be checked. The CDR3 totals 17 residues. Looked up from germline, CDR1 is LNHDA and CDR2 is SQIVND (reference sequence).

The rearrangement uses TRBV10-1 and TRBJ2-6. CDR3 length equals 16 residues. Germline V gene sequence: CDR1 WNHNN, CDR2 SYGVQD (reference sequence). CDR3 loop: CASSPIIHSGASVLTF.

The chain combines TRBV7-8 with TRBJ2-5. This CDR3 region has 14 residues. Looked up from germline, CDR1 is SGHVS and CDR2 is FQNEAQ. Here the CDR3 reads CASSPTPIVETQYF.

The gene calls are TRBV28 and TRBJ1-2; TCRdb's D gene call, TRBD1, goes unchecked for lack of DNA. This CDR3 region has 14 residues. Germline lookup yields CDR1 MDHEN and CDR2 SYDVKM. CDR3 residues: CASSSDRRDYGYTF.

The chain joins TRBV14 to TRBJ2-4. CDR1 and CDR2 from the germline V gene are SGHDN and FVKESK. CDR3 length equals 13 residues. CDR3 sequence: CASSQFGKNIQYF. Combining the CDR3 with reference TRBV14 and TRBJ2-4 gives the whole variable domain EAGVTQFPSHSVIEKGQTVTLRCDPISGHDNLYWYRRVMGKEIKFLLHFVKESKQDESGMPNNRFLAERTGGTYSTLKVQPAELEDSGVYFCASSQFGKNIQYFGAGTRLSVL.

The chain links TRBV13 to TRBJ1-4; TCRdb gives TRBD1 as the D gene, but with no DNA this cannot be confirmed. CDR3 size: 15 residues. Per germline, CDR1 PRHDT and CDR2 FYEKMQ (reference sequence). CDR3 region: CASSGSGTGEEKLFF.

This sequence joins TRBV6-2 or TRBV6-3 and TRBJ1-5; TCRdb returns TRBD1, unconfirmable since there is no DNA. CDR1 and CDR2 from the germline V gene are MNHEY and SVGEGT. This CDR3 has 14 residues. Here the CDR3 reads CASSRPTETRPQHF.

J is TRBJ2-1 and V is TRBV6-6; TCRdb indicates TRBD2, and absent DNA this call remains unverified. CDR3 length equals 12 residues. The germline CDR1 and CDR2 sequences are MNHNY and SVGAGI (reference sequence). CDR3 region: CASSYGGFEQFF.

This chain joins TRBV20-1 and TRBJ1-5; TCRdb designates TRBD1, a call that cannot be tested without DNA. Per germline, CDR1 DFQATT and CDR2 SNEGSKA (reference sequence). This CDR3 region has 14 residues. The CDR3 loop reads CSAKGLTGFQPQHF.

The chain uses TRBV5-5 and TRBJ2-3; TCRdb reports TRBD2, a call that lacks DNA to check it against. The CDR3 has 15 amino acids. CDR1 and CDR2 from the germline V gene are SGHKS and YYEKEE (reference sequence). CDR3 loop: CASSLNGLAGHTQYF.

V usage is TRBV6-2 or TRBV6-3 and J usage is TRBJ2-7. Per germline, CDR1 MNHEY and CDR2 SVGEGT. The CDR3 totals 16 residues. This chain's CDR3 is CASGMDGITSSYEQYF.

The chain uses TRBV7-9 and TRBJ2-7; the D call from TCRdb, TRBD1, cannot be confirmed without DNA. This CDR3 region has 16 residues. The germline gives CDR1 SEHNR, CDR2 FQNEAQ (reference sequence). The CDR3 here is CASSLDLDRDLYEQYF.